This T cell receptor beta chain emerged from a study of CD8 T cells in ankylosing spondylitis. In making TCR beta libraries, quantitative 5'-RACE with molecular barcodes was used. TCRdb processed the 5' RACE reads anew with MiXCR; each CDR3 protein has one entry. The sample has some 350,000 distinct CDR3 sequences, approximately 14% seen once. This clonotype has at least ten counts. What it recognizes is unknown. Study findings and constraints: In the blood and synovial fluid of reactive arthritis, some motif variants had been previously reported. Seemingly characteristic of ankylosing spondylitis blood was a TCR beta motif consisting of about 8 highly homologous variants. Disease-linked clones were reportedly significantly enriched in matched ankylosing spondylitis synovial fluid.

V lost 1 base and J lost 5, with 12 bases in between. The CDR3 contains 15 residues. The rearrangement uses TRBV12-3 or TRBV12-4 and TRBJ2-1; the D gene is possibly TRBD1 (5 bases). The specimen was blood, either unsorted or a sorted T cell fraction (not recorded which). The receptor was isolated from a male donor with ankylosing spondylitis or in good health (not recorded which). The CDR3 sequence: CASSLGAWTNNEQFF. As DNA, the CDR3 is TGTGCCAGCAGTTTAGGAGCCTGGACAAACAATGAGCAGTTCTTC.